This T cell receptor beta chain was recovered during a study of T-cell memory formation after mild COVID-19. For the study at large: Largely donor-specific TCR clusters were found.

This clonotype was seen a few times. Its matching antigen is unknown. One entry per CDR3 protein, called by TCRdb with MiXCR from the 5' RACE reads. Among 400,000 to 500,000 distinct CDR3 sequences, roughly 20% were seen once, and the ten largest hold about 8.1%. Overall study results and limits: Still unconfirmed is whether the second-wave clones peaking on day 37 recognized SARS-CoV-2. Clones contracting day 15 to 85 were balanced CD4/CD8; later expanders leaned CD4+. Cross-reactive memory appears to have joined, as suggested by some responding clones showing up in pre-infection memory.

The V gene's germline CDR1 is MNHEY and CDR2 SVGAGI. V gave up 0 bases and J gave up 2 bases, with 3 bases separating them. CDR3 length: 13 amino acids. This clonotype was sampled from an adult woman who had mild COVID-19 (a few samples of this study predate the infection). Cell type and time point are not known. The specimen sequenced was PBMCs or a T cell subset sorted from them (not recorded which). The rearrangement uses TRBV6-5 and TRBJ2-3; D ambiguous. The CDR3 region has the DNA TGTGCCAGCAGTTACTCAGACACAGATACGCAGTATTTT. Residues: CASSYSDTDTQYF.